The clone carrying this TCR beta chain was counted only a few times. What it binds is not known. This specimen belongs to a study of T cells in Graves' hyperthyroidism and ophthalmopathy. Whole-study context: Once the initial diagnosis was made, peripheral blood was obtained before any treatment. Whole-study results and caveats: Ophthalmopathy was identified by the model a median approximately six months ahead of onset.

Using RNA transcripts as the source, TCR beta CDR3 regions were amplified. A set of HTBI primers served as the primers for a first-round RT-PCR of the TCR CDR3. One entry per CDR3 protein results from TCRdb running MiXCR on the multiplex PCR reads. The table lists 550,000 to 600,000 distinct CDR3 sequences, roughly a sixth of them singletons. Uncontrolled infection, other autoimmune disease, pregnancy and lactation each barred patients from inclusion. The diagnostic basis comprised clinical symptoms, serum thyroxine and TRAb, thyroid ultrasound and orbital computed tomography. The sequence was obtained from a woman aged 18-29 years with Graves' hyperthyroidism. Sequencing was performed on blood.

In nucleotides, the CDR3 is TGTGCCAGTACCCGCGGACAGGGGAGATGGGAGACCCAGTACTTC. Translating gives CASTRGQGRWETQYF. The V and J genes are TRBV19 and TRBJ2-5, with 9 bases matching TRBD1. The germline gives CDR1 LNHDA, CDR2 SQIVND (reference sequence). The J segment lost 5 bases and the V segment lost 7 bases, leaving 11 bases of the junction unmatched. CDR3 length equals 15 residues.